This is a list of T cell receptor beta chains from one sample in a study of blood T cell repertoires in COVID-19. Repertoires were generated with immunoSEQ multiplex PCR, while TCRdb's copy carries only in-frame clones and drops some. Of under 300,000 clones in the sample, more than 60% were seen once. Sequencing was done on a sample of peripheral blood. These receptor sequences come from a woman in her thirties or forties with active or convalescent COVID-19. The CDR3 runs from the conserved cysteine through the conserved F or W. Each record gives: V gene, clone size, D gene, CDR3 length, J gene, CDR3 DNA, CDR3 protein. The D gene is left open where the match is weak. Clone size is given for some rows only: seen once, a few or many times, or a class if the clone is expanded.

V gene: TRBV2
clone size: NA
D gene: NA
CDR3 length: 16
J gene: TRBJ2-3
CDR3 DNA: TGTGCCAGCGAAAAGAGGGCAGGTCTCCGGGGAGATACGCAGTATTTT
CDR3 protein: CASEKRAGLRGDTQYF

V gene: TRBV5-5
clone size: once
D gene: TRBD1
CDR3 length: 17
J gene: TRBJ1-1
CDR3 DNA: TGTGCCAGCAGCTTTCTTGACAGGGGCCCCCTGAACACTGAAGCTTTCTTT
CDR3 protein: CASSFLDRGPLNTEAFF

V gene: TRBV28
clone size: NA
D gene: NA
CDR3 length: 15
J gene: TRBJ1-6
CDR3 DNA: TGTGCCAGCATCAAGTCAGGGAGCCCTACGGGGGCCCTCCACTTT
CDR3 protein: CASIKSGSPTGALHF

V gene: TRBV5-1
clone size: NA
D gene: TRBD1
CDR3 length: 15
J gene: TRBJ1-1
CDR3 DNA: TGCGCCAGCAGCGCCCCAGACAGGGGGCGGACTGAAGCTTTCTTT
CDR3 protein: CASSAPDRGRTEAFF

V gene: TRBV5-1
clone size: NA
D gene: NA
CDR3 length: 14
J gene: TRBJ1-3
CDR3 DNA: TGCGCCAGCAGCTTCTCACCCGGGGGAAACACCATATATTTT
CDR3 protein: CASSFSPGGNTIYF

V gene: TRBV13
clone size: NA
D gene: NA
CDR3 length: 14
J gene: TRBJ1-1
CDR3 DNA: TGTGCCAGCAGCTCCTCGGGACACTACACTGAAGCTTTCTTT
CDR3 protein: CASSSSGHYTEAFF

V gene: TRBV5-1
clone size: NA
D gene: NA
CDR3 length: 15
J gene: TRBJ2-1
CDR3 DNA: TGCGCCAGCAGCCCCGAGGGTAGCTCCTACAATGAGCAGTTCTTC
CDR3 protein: CASSPEGSSYNEQFF

V gene: TRBV7-2
clone size: once
D gene: TRBD1
CDR3 length: 14
J gene: TRBJ2-3
CDR3 DNA: TGTGCCAGCAGCATACAGGGGGGCATGGATACGCAGTATTTT
CDR3 protein: CASSIQGGMDTQYF

V gene: TRBV5-4
clone size: NA
D gene: TRBD1
CDR3 length: 17
J gene: TRBJ1-1
CDR3 DNA: TGTGCCAGCAGCTTGGGACAGGGGGCGTGGAGTAGAACTGAAGCTTTCTTT
CDR3 protein: CASSLGQGAWSRTEAFF

V gene: TRBV5-1
clone size: NA
D gene: NA
CDR3 length: 15
J gene: TRBJ1-6
CDR3 DNA: TGCGCCAGCAGACCCGCAACCCTACCGAATTCACCCCTCCACTTT
CDR3 protein: CASRPATLPNSPLHF

V gene: TRBV12-5
clone size: NA
D gene: TRBD1
CDR3 length: 16
J gene: TRBJ2-1
CDR3 DNA: TGTGCTAGTGGTCTCGCGACAGGGGGCTCCTACAATGAGCAGTTCTTC
CDR3 protein: CASGLATGGSYNEQFF

V gene: TRBV30
clone size: NA
D gene: TRBD1
CDR3 length: 15
J gene: TRBJ2-3
CDR3 DNA: TGTGCCTGGACGCGCCGGGGGACAGGATCAGATACGCAGTATTTT
CDR3 protein: CAWTRRGTGSDTQYF

V gene: TRBV28
clone size: many
D gene: TRBD1
CDR3 length: 14
J gene: TRBJ1-6
CDR3 DNA: TGTGCCAGCAGTGCCGACAGGGGGCGGACACCCCTCCACTTT
CDR3 protein: CASSADRGRTPLHF

V gene: TRBV7-3
clone size: NA
D gene: NA
CDR3 length: 13
J gene: TRBJ2-7
CDR3 DNA: TGTGCCAGCAGCCTGGGGGCCCCCTACGAGCAGTACTTC
CDR3 protein: CASSLGAPYEQYF

V gene: TRBV25-1
clone size: NA
D gene: NA
CDR3 length: 14
J gene: TRBJ1-1
CDR3 DNA: TGTGCCAGCAGTGAATCCCCGGTCGTAACTGAAGCTTTCTTT
CDR3 protein: CASSESPVVTEAFF

V gene: TRBV6-5
clone size: many
D gene: TRBD1
CDR3 length: 14
J gene: TRBJ2-2
CDR3 DNA: TGTGCCAGCAGGGGACAGGGGGAACCCGGGGAGCTGTTTTTT
CDR3 protein: CASRGQGEPGELFF

V gene: TRBV7-3
clone size: NA
D gene: NA
CDR3 length: 14
J gene: TRBJ2-3
CDR3 DNA: TGTGCCAGCAGCTTAGGGCTAGCAACGGATACGCAGTATTTT
CDR3 protein: CASSLGLATDTQYF

V gene: TRBV18
clone size: once
D gene: NA
CDR3 length: 14
J gene: TRBJ1-1
CDR3 DNA: TGTGCCAGCTCACCAGGCAGGGGAACCACTGAAGCTTTCTTT
CDR3 protein: CASSPGRGTTEAFF

V gene: TRBV28
clone size: NA
D gene: NA
CDR3 length: 13
J gene: TRBJ1-2
CDR3 DNA: TGTGCCAGCAGACCTATCACAGGGTCTGGCTACACCTTC
CDR3 protein: CASRPITGSGYTF

V gene: TRBV6-6
clone size: NA
D gene: NA
CDR3 length: 16
J gene: TRBJ1-6
CDR3 DNA: TGTGCCAGCAGTCCCCAGGGGCTGATTTATAATTCACCCCTCCACTTT
CDR3 protein: CASSPQGLIYNSPLHF

V gene: TRBV27
clone size: NA
D gene: NA
CDR3 length: 14
J gene: TRBJ1-1
CDR3 DNA: TGTGCCAGCAGACCTATGTCCCGTAGCACTGAAGCTTTCTTT
CDR3 protein: CASRPMSRSTEAFF

V gene: TRBV10-1
clone size: NA
D gene: TRBD2
CDR3 length: 17
J gene: TRBJ2-5
CDR3 DNA: TGCGCCAGCAGGAAAGGGACTAGCGGGGGGGCCACCGAGACCCAGTACTTC
CDR3 protein: CASRKGTSGGATETQYF

V gene: TRBV7-9
clone size: NA
D gene: NA
CDR3 length: 13
J gene: TRBJ1-1
CDR3 DNA: TGTGCCAGCAGCGCCGGACAGCACACTGAAGCTTTCTTT
CDR3 protein: CASSAGQHTEAFF

V gene: TRBV5-4
clone size: NA
D gene: TRBD2
CDR3 length: 14
J gene: TRBJ2-2
CDR3 DNA: TGTGCCAGCACCCGGGGGGGCGGAAGCGGGGAGCTGTTTTTT
CDR3 protein: CASTRGGGSGELFF

V gene: TRBV6-6
clone size: few
D gene: NA
CDR3 length: 13
J gene: TRBJ2-3
CDR3 DNA: TGTGCCAGCAGCGGGGCGGGATCAGATACGCAGTATTTT
CDR3 protein: CASSGAGSDTQYF

V gene: TRBV2
clone size: NA
D gene: TRBD1
CDR3 length: 15
J gene: TRBJ1-6
CDR3 DNA: TGTGCCCGCAGTAGGACGACAGGGGGGGGGTCACCCCTCCACTTT
CDR3 protein: CARSRTTGGGSPLHF

V gene: TRBV7-3
clone size: NA
D gene: NA
CDR3 length: 13
J gene: TRBJ2-2
CDR3 DNA: TGTGCCAGCAGGCCAGGTTTCACCGGGGAGCTGTTTTTT
CDR3 protein: CASRPGFTGELFF

V gene: TRBV27
clone size: few
D gene: TRBD1
CDR3 length: 14
J gene: TRBJ2-1
CDR3 DNA: TGTGCCAGCATTAAAACCGGGACAGGGTATGAGCAGTTCTTC
CDR3 protein: CASIKTGTGYEQFF

V gene: TRBV19
clone size: NA
D gene: NA
CDR3 length: 14
J gene: TRBJ1-1
CDR3 DNA: TGTGCCAGTAGTATAGGGACAACGATACCTGAAGCTTTCTTT
CDR3 protein: CASSIGTTIPEAFF

V gene: TRBV9
clone size: NA
D gene: NA
CDR3 length: 15
J gene: TRBJ2-3
CDR3 DNA: TGTGCCAGCAGCGTAGGGGGGGCGGGGGCAGATACGCAGTATTTT
CDR3 protein: CASSVGGAGADTQYF

V gene: TRBV19
clone size: NA
D gene: NA
CDR3 length: 14
J gene: TRBJ2-7
CDR3 DNA: TGTGCCAGTAGTATAGAGCAGGCCTCCTACGAGCAGTACTTC
CDR3 protein: CASSIEQASYEQYF

V gene: TRBV10-1
clone size: few
D gene: NA
CDR3 length: 13
J gene: TRBJ2-3
CDR3 DNA: TGCGCCAGCAGTGGGGGGCTGTTGGATACGCAGTATTTT
CDR3 protein: CASSGGLLDTQYF

V gene: TRBV18
clone size: once
D gene: TRBD1
CDR3 length: 14
J gene: TRBJ2-7
CDR3 DNA: TGTGCCAGCTCCCACCGGGACAGGGGGTTTGAGCAGTACTTC
CDR3 protein: CASSHRDRGFEQYF

V gene: TRBV10-1
clone size: many
D gene: NA
CDR3 length: 17
J gene: TRBJ2-1
CDR3 DNA: TGCGCCAGCAGTGATCCTCGGGGGGCAGGTGCCTACAATGAGCAGTTCTTC
CDR3 protein: CASSDPRGAGAYNEQFF

V gene: TRBV16
clone size: few
D gene: NA
CDR3 length: 14
J gene: TRBJ1-1
CDR3 DNA: TGTGCCAGCAGCCAATCCCAGGGGAACACTGAAGCTTTCTTT
CDR3 protein: CASSQSQGNTEAFF

V gene: TRBV5-4
clone size: NA
D gene: NA
CDR3 length: 16
J gene: TRBJ2-7
CDR3 DNA: TGTGCCAGCAAGGAACTCACAGGGCCACTAAACTACGAGCAGTACTTC
CDR3 protein: CASKELTGPLNYEQYF

V gene: TRBV5-1
clone size: NA
D gene: TRBD2
CDR3 length: 11
J gene: TRBJ2-5
CDR3 DNA: TGCGCCAGCACGGGAGGAGAGACCCAGTACTTC
CDR3 protein: CASTGGETQYF

V gene: TRBV12-5
clone size: NA
D gene: NA
CDR3 length: 13
J gene: TRBJ1-1
CDR3 DNA: TGTGCTAGTGGTTTATCAGGGAACACTGAAGCTTTCTTT
CDR3 protein: CASGLSGNTEAFF

V gene: TRBV11-2
clone size: NA
D gene: TRBD2
CDR3 length: 14
J gene: TRBJ2-3
CDR3 DNA: TGTGCCAGCAGCTTAGAGACCCAGCGGGGGAAGTTGCATTTT
CDR3 protein: CASSLETQRGKLHF

V gene: TRBV23-1
clone size: NA
D gene: TRBD2
CDR3 length: 18
J gene: TRBJ2-3
CDR3 DNA: TGCGCCAGCAGTCAATCGGGCGCCGGGGGGGCCCTCCACAGATACGCAGTATTT
CDR3 protein: CASSQSGAGGALHRYAVF